The entry below describes one TCR beta chain. The sample comes from a study of identical twins. MiXCR, applied by TCRdb to the 5' RACE reads, yields one record per CDR3 protein. The sample consists of 350,000 to 500,000 distinct CDR3 sequences, 18% of them appearing once. V lost 5 bases, J lost 2 bases, and 9 bases lay in between. The CDR3 has 13 amino acids. The chain is built from TRBV12-3 or TRBV12-4 and TRBJ1-2; D remains ambiguous. The TCR originated in a man between 50 and 59 years old in good health. The sequencing sample was made of naive T cells sorted from blood. The CDR3 region is CASSPGPNYGYTF. The CDR3 coding sequence is TGTGCCAGCAGTCCCGGGCCCAACTATGGCTACACCTTC.